A single sample is the source of the 28 T cell receptor beta chains below, sequenced in a study of patients and donors after allogeneic stem cell transplantation. TCRdb reprocessed the RT-PCR reads via MiXCR and lists one record per CDR3 protein. The sample yields approximately 160,000 distinct CDR3 sequences, about 24% seen once. Sequencing was done on a sample of blood, either unsorted or a sorted T cell fraction (not recorded which). The origin of the receptors is a human donor who was either an allogeneic HSCT recipient or a stem cell or donor lymphocyte infusion donor (not recorded which). It is not recorded whose cells these are; they may come from a transplant donor.

In its sample, this clonotype was seen a few times. CDR3 in amino acids: CASSFVTARSDNEQFF. In DNA, the CDR3 is TGTGCCAGCAGCTTTGTTACAGCCCGCTCGGACAATGAGCAGTTCTTC. This sequence joins TRBV5-6 and TRBJ2-1; D not certain. V was cut by 2 bases and J by 5 bases, with 17 bases left in between. Germline V gene sequence: CDR1 SGHDT, CDR2 YYEEEE. The CDR3 has 16 amino acids. The variable domain in full, completed from reference TRBV5-6 and TRBJ2-1, reads DAGVTQSPTHLIKTRGQQVTLRCSPKSGHDTVSWYQQALGQGPQFIFQYYEEEERQRGNFPDRFSGHQFPNYSSELNVNALLLGDSALYLCASSFVTARSDNEQFFGPGTRLTVL.

This rearrangement joins TRBV6-5 to TRBJ1-1; 8 nucleotides match TRBD1. The CDR3 is 15 amino acids. The V gene's germline CDR1 is MNHEY and CDR2 SVGAGI. J lost 5 bases, V lost 2 bases, and 7 bases had no gene match. The chain's CDR3 is CASSYLGQGQTEAFF. As DNA, the CDR3 is TGTGCCAGCAGTTACCTCGGACAGGGACAGACTGAAGCTTTCTTT.

This clonotype appeared a few times. This chain connects TRBV7-7 to TRBJ2-3; D remains ambiguous. Germline values: CDR1 SSHAT, CDR2 FNYEAQ (reference sequence). V lost 4 bases and J 6 bases, leaving 11 bases between the germline ends. There are 13 residues in the CDR3. The CDR3 DNA sequence: TGTGCCAGCAGCTCCGACGCTTGGGATACGCAGTATTTT. It encodes CASSSDAWDTQYF.

The chain employs TRBV4-2 and TRBJ2-5; possible D gene TRBD2, 6 bases. CDR1 is LGHNA, CDR2 YNFKEQ, per germline. This CDR3 has 16 amino acids. Trimming cost V 1 base and J 1 base, with 13 bases left between them. CDR3 sequence reads: CASSQGGGETQETQYF. Written as DNA, the CDR3 is TGTGCCAGCAGCCAAGGTGGCGGGGAGACCCAAGAGACCCAGTACTTC.

The J gene is TRBJ1-2, the V gene TRBV3-1; D remains unclear. The CDR3 contains 15 residues. V was clipped by 3 bases and J by 2 bases, with 13 bases between them. The germline gives CDR1 LGHDT, CDR2 YNNKEL (reference sequence). CDR3 DNA sequence: TGTGCCAGCAGCCATATAACCGCTGCAAACTATGGCTACACCTTC. Its translation is CASSHITAANYGYTF. The variable domain in full, with the rest retrieved from reference TRBV3-1 and TRBJ1-2, is DTAVSQTPKYLVTQMGNDKSIKCEQNLGHDTMYWYKQDSKKFLKIMFSYNNKELIINETVPNRFSPKSPDKAHLNLHINSLELGDSAVYFCASSHITAANYGYTFGSGTRLTVV.

The V call is TRBV12-3 or TRBV12-4, the J call TRBJ2-7; TRBD1 or TRBD2 may be the D gene (5 bases each). There are 16 residues in the CDR3. V lost 3 bases to trimming and J lost 3 bases, with 18 bases between them. The CDR3 sequence: CASSLGDRSGRYEQYF. In DNA form, the CDR3 reads TGTGCCAGCAGTTTGGGGGATCGGAGCGGACGCTACGAGCAGTACTTC.

This clonotype was observed a few times. V gene TRBV7-3 combines with J gene TRBJ2-1, with a tentative D call TRBD1 (7 bases). CDR1 is SGHTA, CDR2 FQGTGA, per germline. Trimming cost V 6 bases and J 7 bases, with 22 bases left between them. The CDR3 contains 16 residues. CDR3 region: CASSPFVGGAGNEQFF. CDR3 in DNA: TGTGCCAGCAGTCCTTTTGTAGGGGGCGCGGGGAATGAGCAGTTCTTC.

This clonotype has ten or more counts. This chain joins TRBV5-1 and TRBJ1-1; tentative D call: TRBD1 (5 bases). Trimming left V 0 bases short and J 5 bases short, with 20 bases between. Germline-derived CDR1 and CDR2 are SGHRS and YFSETQ. The CDR3 consists of 17 residues. CDR3 residues: CASSLVSGLMTGTEAFF. The CDR3 region has the DNA TGCGCCAGCAGCTTGGTCTCAGGGTTGATGACTGGGACTGAAGCTTTCTTT.

The gene calls are TRBV6-1 and TRBJ1-5; tentative D call: TRBD1 (5 bases). V was trimmed by 7 bases and J by 4 bases, leaving 11 bases between them. This CDR3 region has 13 residues. In germline, CDR1 is MNHNS, CDR2 SASEGT. This CDR3 reads CASNPGTNQPQHF. CDR3 in DNA: TGTGCCAGCAATCCCGGGACTAATCAGCCCCAGCATTTT.

This chain connects TRBV12-3 or TRBV12-4 to TRBJ2-5; 11 bases are shared with TRBD1. J lost 4 bases, V lost 5 bases, and 6 bases had no gene match. CDR3 length equals 15 residues. The CDR3 here is CASSPGQGAGETQYF. The CDR3 bases are TGTGCCAGCAGTCCAGGACAGGGGGCTGGAGAGACCCAGTACTTC.

This clonotype has at least ten counts. The V and J genes are TRBV6-6 and TRBJ1-2; 8 bases line up with TRBD1. Germline V gene lookup returns CDR1 MNHNY and CDR2 SVGAGI (reference sequence). The CDR3 sequence is 15 residues long. V trimming: 2 bases; J trimming: 8 bases; junction bases outside the gene matches: 10. The CDR3 bases are TGTGCCAGCAGTTACCCGGCCCCAGGGGGCTGGGGCTACACCTTC. Translation: CASSYPAPGGWGYTF.

The V and J genes are TRBV5-1 and TRBJ1-2; a possible D gene is TRBD1 (6 bases). Trimming took 1 base from V and 4 from J, leaving 14 bases between them. From germline, CDR1 is SGHRS and CDR2 YFSETQ. The CDR3 extends over 15 amino acids. The chain's CDR3 is CASSLSFSDSYGYTF. The CDR3 DNA reads TGCGCCAGCAGCTTGAGCTTCTCGGACAGCTATGGCTACACCTTC.

This clonotype occurred once. The chain has TRBV9 and TRBJ1-6, with 7 nucleotides matching TRBD1. The CDR3 spans 16 residues. CDR1 SGDLS and CDR2 YYNGEE come from the germline V gene. Germline trimming cut 1 base from V and 2 bases from J; bases unmatched to any gene: 3. Here the CDR3 reads CASSVKGATYNSPLHF. CDR3 DNA sequence: TGTGCCAGCAGCGTAAAGGGGGCCACCTATAATTCACCCCTCCACTTT.

The J gene is TRBJ1-2, the V gene TRBV7-9; D perhaps matches TRBD1 (5 bases). The CDR3 runs to 13 residues. Germline V gene data show CDR1 as SEHNR and CDR2 as FQNEAQ (reference sequence). V lost 3 bases and J 4 bases, leaving 9 bases between the germline ends. CDR3 DNA sequence: TGTGCCAGCAGCTTGGGGACGTCCTATGGCTACACCTTC. Protein sequence: CASSLGTSYGYTF.

This clonotype has a handful of counts. The rearrangement uses TRBV5-1 and TRBJ1-2, with D hard to call. Germline values: CDR1 SGHRS, CDR2 YFSETQ. The CDR3 length is 13 residues. The germline V and J ends were trimmed by 0 bases and 4 bases, with 7 bases remaining between them. CDR3: CASSLDRLYGYTF. DNA for the CDR3: TGCGCCAGCAGCTTGGACAGACTCTATGGCTACACCTTC.

The chain couples TRBV11-3 to TRBJ2-5, with a possible D match to TRBD2 (5 bases). The CDR3 totals 14 residues. Trimming took off 5 bases at V and 5 bases at J, with 15 bases between the two ends. The germline gives CDR1 SGHNT, CDR2 YENEEA. In DNA form, the CDR3 reads TGTGCCAGCAGCGAGATAGCGTCCGGGGAGACCCAGTACTTC. It translates to CASSEIASGETQYF.

This clonotype was seen a handful of times. The V call is TRBV6-1, the J call TRBJ1-1; unclear D gene. Trimming shortened V by 5 bases and J by 5 bases, and 3 bases separated the two germline ends. Germline-derived CDR1 and CDR2 are MNHNS and SASEGT. This CDR3 comprises 10 residues. The CDR3 reads CASSWTEAFF. The DNA for the CDR3 is TGTGCCAGCAGTTGGACTGAAGCTTTCTTT.

The V gene is TRBV29-1, the J gene TRBJ1-4; 8 bases match TRBD1. CDR1 is SQVTM and CDR2 is ANQGSEA in the germline V gene. V dropped 6 bases and J dropped 8; count of bases not matched to a gene: 2. The CDR3 totals 11 residues. The DNA for the CDR3 is TGCAGCGTAGGGGACAGGGAAAAACTGTTTTTT. It is translated as CSVGDREKLFF.

This clonotype occurred a few times. This chain links TRBV6-5 with TRBJ2-1; D is ambiguous. The CDR3 length is 15 residues. The germline V gene has CDR1 MNHEY and CDR2 SVGAGI. Trimming left V 2 bases short and J 0 bases short, with 8 bases between. CDR3 coding DNA: TGTGCCAGCAGTTACGGTCCGAGCTCCTACAATGAGCAGTTCTTC. This sequence encodes CASSYGPSSYNEQFF.

This clonotype has more than one count but fewer than ten. The rearrangement links TRBV20-1 to TRBJ2-3; D gene unclear. The CDR3 is made up of 13 amino acids. Germline lookup yields CDR1 DFQATT and CDR2 SNEGSKA (reference sequence). V lost 6 bases and J lost 2, with 12 bases in between. This chain's CDR3 is CSAAPTFTDTQYF. DNA of the CDR3: TGCAGTGCCGCCCCTACTTTCACAGATACGCAGTATTTT.

This clonotype was picked up a small number of times. The chain links TRBV20-1 to TRBJ1-1; 8 bases match TRBD1. The trim removed 6 bases at V and 5 bases at J, leaving 8 bases unmatched. The germline V gene has CDR1 DFQATT and CDR2 SNEGSKA (reference sequence). The length of the CDR3 is 13 residues. DNA for the CDR3: TGCAGTGCGCTCTGGACAGGGACGACTGAAGCTTTCTTT. Protein: CSALWTGTTEAFF.

This clonotype was seen more than once but under ten times. In DNA form, the CDR3 reads TGCAGTGCTAGAGATGTCCCCTGGCGGGAGCCCTACAATGAGCAGTTCTTC. Residues: CSARDVPWREPYNEQFF. The chain has TRBV20-1 and TRBJ2-1; 7 bases match TRBD2. CDR1 and CDR2 from the germline V gene are DFQATT and SNEGSKA (reference sequence). Trimming took 0 bases from V and 2 from J; bases not matched to a gene: 10. The length of the CDR3 is 17 residues.

The V call is TRBV20-1, the J call TRBJ2-3; the D gene is possibly TRBD2 (5 bases). Deletions cut 6 bases from V and 3 bases from J, with 10 bases between. Per germline, CDR1 DFQATT and CDR2 SNEGSKA (reference sequence). This CDR3 has 12 residues. The CDR3 region is CSADWATDTQYF. DNA of the CDR3: TGCAGTGCGGACTGGGCTACAGATACGCAGTATTTT.

This rearrangement joins TRBV20-1 to TRBJ1-2; possibly TRBD1 for D (5 bases). Trimming removed 6 bases at V and 2 bases at J, with 13 bases between. Germline values: CDR1 DFQATT, CDR2 SNEGSKA (reference sequence). The CDR3 loop spans 13 amino acids. CDR3 nucleotide sequence: TGCAGTGCCACTCCAGCAGGGAACTATGGCTACACCTTC. Translating gives CSATPAGNYGYTF.

As DNA, the CDR3 is TGTGCCATCAGTGTTGGGGGGGCAGATGGTAGGTTCTTC. Translated, it gives CAISVGGADGRFF. V is TRBV10-3 and J is TRBJ2-1, with D possibly being TRBD2 (7 bases). Trimming removed 4 bases from V and 15 bases from J, with 19 bases in between. This CDR3 region has 13 residues. Germline CDR1 reads ENHRY; CDR2 reads SYGVKD.

With regard to this clonotype: No conserved phenylalanine or tryptophan is present at the end of the CDR3, so a read error is the likely explanation. The V gene is TRBV6-5, the J gene TRBJ2-2, with D perhaps TRBD1 (6 bases). Germline V gene data show CDR1 as MNHEY and CDR2 as SVGAGI. This CDR3 is 15 amino acids long. Between the trimmed V and J ends, which lost 7 bases and 0 bases, there was a span of 12 bases. The CDR3 here is CASTYGQTNTGELFL. DNA for the CDR3: TGTGCCAGCACCTACGGACAGACGAACACCGGGGAGCTGTTTTTG.

This clonotype turned up a few times. J is TRBJ2-7 and V is TRBV12-3 or TRBV12-4, with 8 bases matching TRBD1. The CDR3 sequence is 16 residues long. V trimming: 4 bases; J trimming: 5 bases; junction bases outside the gene matches: 13. The DNA of the CDR3 is TGTGCCAGCAGTTCATTTTGGACAGGGAGCCAGCACGAGCAGTACTTC. Translated, it gives CASSSFWTGSQHEQYF.

This clonotype was recorded many times. The chain links TRBV5-6 to TRBJ1-6, with D unclear. The CDR3 consists of 17 residues. The germline V gene has CDR1 SGHDT and CDR2 YYEEEE. The V gene lost 0 bases and the J gene lost 0 bases, with 10 bases spanning the gap. The CDR3 loop reads CASSLVAGSSYNSPLHF. The CDR3 DNA sequence: TGTGCCAGCAGCTTGGTGGCGGGTAGCTCCTATAATTCACCCCTCCACTTT.